This T cell receptor (beta chain) was identified during a study of technical replicates of blood from a few donors. Method: immunoSEQ multiplex PCR; TCRdb's copy keeps in-frame clones and lacks some. The sample consists of roughly 70,000 clones, roughly 90% of them appearing once. This TCR came from a human donor in good health. Some clones in this sample may be carry-over from other donors' samples. Sequenced material: PBMCs.

This CDR3 is CASGGQGTTNEKLFF. Written as DNA, the CDR3 is TGTGCCAGCGGAGGACAGGGCACAACTAATGAAAAACTGTTTTTT. The rearrangement links TRBV5-5 to TRBJ1-4, with 8 positions matching TRBD1. This CDR3 spans 15 amino acids. Trimming took 7 bases from V and 0 from J; bases not matched to a gene: 5. Germline CDR1 SGHKS, CDR2 YYEKEE (reference sequence).